The 5 T cell receptor beta chains below all came from one sample that was sequenced in a study of T cell repertoires in cytomegalovirus infection (dated by TCRdb to about 2019). The run used an Illumina HiSeq 1500. TCRdb itself trimmed the public reads at Q25 with fastp, ran MiXCR and retained productive beta chains. Rows with a matching CDR3 protein are joined into one entry that keeps the most common DNA and genes. The sample table holds over 200,000 distinct CDR3 sequences, of which roughly an eighth were seen once. The ten largest clones capture around 9.5% of the sample. Input material: PBMCs. The receptors shown here come from a human donor in good health (CMV status not recorded). Some clones in this sample may be carry-over from other donors' samples.

This clonotype was seen a few times. The chain recombines TRBV19 with TRBJ1-5, with D tentatively TRBD1 (6 bases). The CDR3 length is 13 residues. Deletions cut 5 bases from V and 8 bases from J, with 13 bases between. Germline CDR1 reads LNHDA; CDR2 reads SQIVND (reference sequence). The DNA for the CDR3 is TGTGCCAGTAGTTGGGACACCTATGAGCCCCAGCATTTT. This sequence encodes CASSWDTYEPQHF. Combining the CDR3 with reference TRBV19 and TRBJ1-5 gives the whole variable domain DGGITQSPKYLFRKEGQNVTLSCEQNLNHDAMYWYRQDPGQGLRLIYYSQIVNDFQKGDIAEGYSVSREKKESFPLTVTSAQKNPTAFYLCASSWDTYEPQHFGDGTRLSIL.

The chain joins TRBV29-1 to TRBJ2-7, with D possibly matching TRBD2 (6 bases). This CDR3 has 11 amino acids. Trimming cost V 6 bases and J 4 bases, with 10 bases left between them. CDR1 and CDR2 (germline): SQVTM, ANQGSEA. DNA of the CDR3: TGCAGCGTCCGCGGGGAGTACGAGCAGTACTTC. Translated, it gives CSVRGEYEQYF.

The table lists this clonotype with a few counts. This chain links TRBV12-3 or TRBV12-4 with TRBJ2-7, with TRBD2 identical over 7 bases. CDR3 length equals 15 residues. The V and J ends lost 8 bases and 5 bases, in that order; junction bases with no gene match: 15. DNA of the CDR3: TGTGCCAGCCATCCCGGGAGCGGGACCCCTCACGAGCAGTACTTC. Its protein is CASHPGSGTPHEQYF.

This clonotype was observed many times. V usage is TRBV5-5 and J usage is TRBJ2-3, with 8 bases lining up with TRBD1. V gave up 4 bases and J gave up 2 bases; unmatched junction bases: 6. The CDR3 runs 15 residues. CDR1 and CDR2 from the germline V gene are SGHKS and YYEKEE (reference sequence). The CDR3 loop is CASSPVQGVTDTQYF. CDR3 DNA sequence: TGTGCCAGCAGCCCCGTACAGGGGGTCACAGATACGCAGTATTTT.

The chain has TRBV7-3 and TRBJ2-1; TRBD1 matches 10 bases. The CDR3 is 18 residues long. V lost 1 base and J lost 7; bases outside the gene matches: 13. Germline lookup yields CDR1 SGHTA and CDR2 FQGTGA. CDR3: CASSLIRTRQGAMNEQFF. The CDR3 coding sequence is TGTGCCAGCAGCTTAATACGGACCAGACAGGGGGCAATGAATGAGCAGTTCTTC.